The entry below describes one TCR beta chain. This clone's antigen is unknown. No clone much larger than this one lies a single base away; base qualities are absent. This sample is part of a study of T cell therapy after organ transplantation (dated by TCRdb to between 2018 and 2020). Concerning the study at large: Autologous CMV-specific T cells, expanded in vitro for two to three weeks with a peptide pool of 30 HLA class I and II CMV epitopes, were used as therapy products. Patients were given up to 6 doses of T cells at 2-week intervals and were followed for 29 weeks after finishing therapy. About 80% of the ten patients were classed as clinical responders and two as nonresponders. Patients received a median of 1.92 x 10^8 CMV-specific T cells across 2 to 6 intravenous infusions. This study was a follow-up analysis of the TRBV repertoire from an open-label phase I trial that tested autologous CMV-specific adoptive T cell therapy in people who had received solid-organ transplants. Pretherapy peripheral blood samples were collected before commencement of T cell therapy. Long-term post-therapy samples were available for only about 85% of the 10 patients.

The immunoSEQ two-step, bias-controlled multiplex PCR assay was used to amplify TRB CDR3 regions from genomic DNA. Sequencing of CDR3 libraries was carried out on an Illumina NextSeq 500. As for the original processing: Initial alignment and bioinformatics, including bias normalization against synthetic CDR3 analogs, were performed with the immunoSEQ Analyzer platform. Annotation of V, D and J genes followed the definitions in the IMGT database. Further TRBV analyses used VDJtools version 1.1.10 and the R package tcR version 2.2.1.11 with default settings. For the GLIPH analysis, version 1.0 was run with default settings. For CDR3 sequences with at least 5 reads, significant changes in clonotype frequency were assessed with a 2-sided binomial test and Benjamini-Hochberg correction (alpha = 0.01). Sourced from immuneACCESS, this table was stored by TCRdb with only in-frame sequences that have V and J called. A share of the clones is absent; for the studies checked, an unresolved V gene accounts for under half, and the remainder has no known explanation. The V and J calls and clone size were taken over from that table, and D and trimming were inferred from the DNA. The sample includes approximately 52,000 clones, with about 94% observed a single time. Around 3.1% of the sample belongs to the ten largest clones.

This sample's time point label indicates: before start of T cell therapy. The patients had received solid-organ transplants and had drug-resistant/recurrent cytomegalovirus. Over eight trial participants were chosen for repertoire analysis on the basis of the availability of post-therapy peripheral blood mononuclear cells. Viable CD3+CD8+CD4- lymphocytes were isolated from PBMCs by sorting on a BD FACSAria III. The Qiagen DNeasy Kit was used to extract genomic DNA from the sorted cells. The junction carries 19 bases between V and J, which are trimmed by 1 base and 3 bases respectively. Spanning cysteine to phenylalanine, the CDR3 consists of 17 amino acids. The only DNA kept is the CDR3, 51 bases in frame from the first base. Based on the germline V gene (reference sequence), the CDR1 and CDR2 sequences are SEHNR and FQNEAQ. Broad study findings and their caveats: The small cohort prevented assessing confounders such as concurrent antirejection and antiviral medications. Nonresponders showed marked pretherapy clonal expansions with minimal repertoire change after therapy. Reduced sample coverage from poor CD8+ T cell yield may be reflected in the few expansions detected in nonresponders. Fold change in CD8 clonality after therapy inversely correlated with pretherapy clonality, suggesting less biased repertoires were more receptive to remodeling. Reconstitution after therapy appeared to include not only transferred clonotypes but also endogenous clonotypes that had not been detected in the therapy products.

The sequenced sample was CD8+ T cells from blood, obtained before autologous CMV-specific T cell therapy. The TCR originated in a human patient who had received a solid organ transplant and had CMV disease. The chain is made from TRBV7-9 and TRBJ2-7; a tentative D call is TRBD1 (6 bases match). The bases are TGTGCCAGCAGCTTAGGGGACCTGACAGGAAACCGCTACGAGCAGTACTTC. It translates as CASSLGDLTGNRYEQYF.